Each of the 28 T cell receptor beta chains below was sequenced from the same sample in a study of T cell responses to AZD1222 COVID-19 vaccine (dated by TCRdb to 2020 to 2022). The time point label on this specimen signifies: about 28 days (+/-7) after the second vaccine dose. The library was made by the immunoSEQ multiplex PCR assay. TCRdb holds this immuneACCESS table with in-frame rearrangements only. Some clones are missing; in checked studies, unresolved V genes explain under half, and the rest has no known cause. The sample data list roughly 200,000 clones, and 91% of these were observed just once. Jointly, the top ten make up approximately 1.7% of the sample. Source: peripheral blood, taken 28 days after the second AZD1222 dose. The receptors originated from an adult who received the AZD1222 COVID-19 vaccine.

The J gene is TRBJ1-2, the V gene TRBV18; D possibly corresponds to TRBD1 (6 bases). CDR1 is KGHSH, CDR2 LQKENI, per germline. The V end lost 5 bases, the J end lost 1 base, and 11 bases lay between the germline ends. The CDR3 has 14 residues. DNA for the CDR3: TGTGCCAGCTCAGGTTCAGGGGTTAACTATGGCTACACCTTC. Its protein product is CASSGSGVNYGYTF.

The rearrangement uses TRBV6-1 and TRBJ2-1; D unresolved. CDR3 length: 19 residues. CDR1 and CDR2 from the germline V gene are MNHNS and SASEGT. The V end lost 4 bases, the J end lost 4 bases, and 26 bases lay between the germline ends. The CDR3 spells CASSAHLWPPTEKYNEQFF. The DNA for the CDR3 is TGTGCCAGCAGTGCTCACCTGTGGCCCCCGACGGAAAAGTACAATGAGCAGTTCTTC.

The gene calls are TRBV7-9 and TRBJ2-7, with 10 bases identical to TRBD1. Trimming removed 5 bases from V and 3 bases from J; junction bases left unmatched: 7. The CDR3 totals 15 residues. Germline-derived CDR1 and CDR2 are SEHNR and FQNEAQ (reference sequence). In nucleotides, the CDR3 is TGTGCCAGCAGCGGACTGAGGGACAGGGGCTACGAGCAGTACTTC. Translated, it gives CASSGLRDRGYEQYF.

This clone appeared once. The V gene is TRBV5-1, the J gene TRBJ2-5, with D tentatively TRBD2 (6 bases). CDR1 SGHRS and CDR2 YFSETQ come from the germline V gene. Trimming removed 4 bases from V and 7 bases from J, with 20 bases in between. The CDR3 totals 15 residues. The DNA for the CDR3 is TGCGCCAGCAGCGTGACTAGTGGAGGACCAGGGACCCAGTACTTC. This encodes CASSVTSGGPGTQYF.

The chain couples TRBV5-1 to TRBJ1-2, with TRBD1 matching 7 bases. This CDR3 has 14 amino acids. Germline V gives CDR1 SGHRS, CDR2 YFSETQ. V dropped 4 bases and J dropped 8; count of bases not matched to a gene: 11. DNA for the CDR3: TGCGCCAGCAGCCCCAGACAGGGAGGCCTGGGCTACACCTTC. Translating it yields CASSPRQGGLGYTF.

This rearrangement joins TRBV19 to TRBJ2-2; D is unresolved. With 1 base removed from V and 1 base from J, the gap between germline ends came to 4 bases. This CDR3 has 14 residues. Germline loops: CDR1 LNHDA, CDR2 SQIVND (reference sequence). The CDR3 loop is CASSIGQNTGELFF. The CDR3 DNA reads as TGTGCCAGTAGTATAGGGCAGAACACCGGGGAGCTGTTTTTT.

The genes are TRBV9 and TRBJ1-1; TRBD1 matches at 7 bases. Per germline, CDR1 SGDLS and CDR2 YYNGEE. The CDR3 contains 16 residues. J lost 6 bases, V lost 3 bases, and 14 bases had no gene match. The CDR3 sequence: CASSAPGTAARAEAFF. The CDR3 nucleotides are TGTGCCAGCAGCGCCCCAGGGACAGCCGCTCGGGCTGAAGCTTTCTTT.

The chain links TRBV3-1 (or the pseudogene TRBV3-2) to TRBJ1-2; TRBD1 is a possible D gene (5 bases). V was shortened by 4 bases and J by 4 bases, with 16 bases between the two germline ends. Per germline, CDR1 LGHDT and CDR2 YNNKEL (reference sequence). The CDR3 length is 15 residues. DNA of the CDR3: TGTGCCAGCAGCCCTAGATGGGAGGGGAGCTATGGCTACACCTTC. It translates to CASSPRWEGSYGYTF.

V is TRBV7-3 and J is TRBJ2-1; a possible D gene is TRBD2 (5 bases). The CDR3 totals 17 residues. Germline CDR1 and CDR2: SGHTA and FQGTGA. The germline V and J ends were trimmed by 1 base and 2 bases, with 15 bases remaining between them. The CDR3 DNA follows: TGTGCCAGCAGCTTAAAGACTATCCCCAGGCCCTACAATGAGCAGTTCTTC. Translating it yields CASSLKTIPRPYNEQFF.

Note on this clone: The same CDR3 can be traced to other DNA sequences in this sample. This rearrangement joins TRBV18 to TRBJ2-7; D is unclear. V was shortened by 4 bases and J by 1 base, with 8 bases between the two germline ends. Germline values: CDR1 KGHSH, CDR2 LQKENI. CDR3 length: 13 residues. Here the CDR3 reads CASSRGSSYEQYF. The DNA of the CDR3 is TGTGCCAGCTCACGCGGATCTTCCTACGAGCAGTACTTC.

The rearrangement joins TRBV3-1 (or the pseudogene TRBV3-2) to TRBJ2-1, with 8 bases lining up with TRBD2. Germline CDR1 and CDR2: LGHDT and YNNKEL (reference sequence). V was clipped by 3 bases and J by 2 bases; unmatched bases: 3. This CDR3 is 15 amino acids long. The CDR3 nucleotides are TGTGCCAGCAGCCATGGGACTAGGGCCTACAATGAGCAGTTCTTC. Its translation is CASSHGTRAYNEQFF.

V gene TRBV12-5 combines with J gene TRBJ2-7; 9 bases line up with TRBD2. Germline V gene sequence: CDR1 LGHNT, CDR2 FRNRAP. This CDR3 is 18 amino acids long. The V and J ends lost 1 base and 3 bases, in that order; junction bases with no gene match: 13. The CDR3 loop is CASGLEAISSGIFYEQYF. For the CDR3, the DNA is TGTGCTAGTGGTTTGGAGGCCATTTCTAGCGGGATCTTCTACGAGCAGTACTTC.

This chain connects TRBV7-9 to TRBJ1-5; TRBD1 is a possible D gene (5 bases). CDR1 is SEHNR, CDR2 FQNEAQ, per germline (reference sequence). This CDR3 has 16 residues. The V gene lost 1 base and the J gene lost 3 bases, with 13 bases spanning the gap. CDR3 sequence: CASSLVSGRFNQPQHF. Here the CDR3 DNA reads TGTGCCAGCAGCTTAGTGTCGGGACGTTTCAATCAGCCCCAGCATTTT.

The chain joins TRBV6-5 to TRBJ1-2, with 7 positions matching TRBD1. CDR1 and CDR2 (germline): MNHEY, SVGAGI. V lost 6 bases, J lost 8 bases, and 6 bases stayed unmatched. CDR3 length equals 12 residues. DNA of the CDR3: TGTGCCAGCAGCGAGGGGGCGCGGGGCTACACCTTC. Translating it yields CASSEGARGYTF.

The V and J genes are TRBV2 and TRBJ1-2, with a tentative D call TRBD1 (6 bases). Germline loops: CDR1 SNHLY, CDR2 FYNNEI. Trimming took 4 bases from V and 8 from J, leaving 14 bases between them. This CDR3 has 13 residues. CDR3 coding DNA: TGTGCCAGCAGTGTTGGCAGGGGAGGGGGCTACACCTTC. It is translated as CASSVGRGGGYTF.

This clone was counted a single time. The genes are TRBV24-1 and TRBJ2-1; D unclear. In germline, CDR1 is KGHDR, CDR2 SFDVKD. Trimming shortened V by 4 bases and J by 10 bases, and 13 bases separated the two germline ends. There are 13 residues in the CDR3. CDR3: CATSDPNKGEQFF. CDR3 sequence (DNA): TGTGCCACCAGTGACCCGAATAAAGGAGAGCAGTTCTTC.

The V gene is TRBV19, the J gene TRBJ1-4, with unresolved D. The V gene lost 2 bases and the J gene lost 2 bases, with 9 bases spanning the gap. This CDR3 contains 15 residues. Germline CDR1 is LNHDA and CDR2 is SQIVND (reference sequence). CDR3: CASSIWGGTNEKLFF. CDR3 DNA sequence: TGTGCCAGTAGTATATGGGGAGGTACTAATGAAAAACTGTTTTTT.

The chain recombines TRBV3-1 (or the pseudogene TRBV3-2) with TRBJ2-7; D possibly matches TRBD1 or TRBD2 (5 bases each). Trimming took 1 base from V and 2 from J, leaving 9 bases between them. Germline V lookup: CDR1 LGHDT, CDR2 YNNKEL (reference sequence). The CDR3 contains 14 residues. The CDR3 loop reads CASSQGSGPYEQYF. The DNA of the CDR3 is TGTGCCAGCAGCCAAGGATCGGGACCCTACGAGCAGTACTTC.

CDR3 residues: CASSRDSSDTQYF. As DNA, the CDR3 is TGTGCCAGCAGCCGAGATAGTTCAGATACGCAGTATTTT. The chain carries TRBV6-5 and TRBJ2-3; no clear D. Germline V gene lookup returns CDR1 MNHEY and CDR2 SVGAGI. V was clipped by 6 bases and J by 4 bases, with 11 bases between them. The CDR3 is 13 residues long.

The rearrangement uses TRBV7-3 and TRBJ1-5; D not certain. CDR3 length: 13 residues. The germline V gene encodes CDR1 SGHTA and CDR2 FQGTGA. V lost 4 bases and J lost 7, with 11 bases in between. DNA for the CDR3: TGTGCCAGCAGCTCCTCTCCCGGGCAGCCCCAGCATTTT. Protein sequence: CASSSSPGQPQHF.

The V call is TRBV19, the J call TRBJ2-6, with TRBD1 matching 7 bases. The CDR3 length is 18 residues. Losses at the gene ends were 6 bases for V and 0 bases for J; bases not matched to a gene: 11. From germline, CDR1 is LNHDA and CDR2 SQIVND (reference sequence). The CDR3 sequence: CASSGAGGSFSGANVLTF. CDR3 bases: TGTGCCAGTAGCGGAGCAGGGGGATCGTTCTCTGGGGCCAACGTCCTGACTTTC.

The V call is TRBV5-1, the J call TRBJ2-7; 7 positions agree with TRBD2. The CDR3 loop spans 18 amino acids. The V and J ends lost 0 bases and 0 bases, in that order; junction bases with no gene match: 12. The germline CDR1 and CDR2 sequences are SGHRS and YFSETQ. The CDR3 loop is CASSLGGGVGHRSYEQYF. CDR3 DNA sequence: TGCGCCAGCAGCTTGGGGGGGGGAGTCGGACACCGCTCCTACGAGCAGTACTTC. Combining the CDR3 with reference TRBV5-1 and TRBJ2-7 gives the whole variable domain KAGVTQTPRYLIKTRGQQVTLSCSPISGHRSVSWYQQTPGQGLQFLFEYFSETQRNKGNFPGRFSGRQFSNSRSEMNVSTLELGDSALYLCASSLGGGVGHRSYEQYFGPGTRLTVT.

This clone was observed many times. The gene calls are TRBV10-1 and TRBJ2-5; 10 bases match TRBD1. CDR1 and CDR2 from the germline V gene are WNHNN and SYGVQD (reference sequence). The CDR3 contains 14 residues. J was trimmed by 4 bases and V by 6 bases; bases with no gene match: 5. DNA for the CDR3: TGCGCCAGCAGCCGGGACAGGGGAGGAGAGACCCAGTACTTC. This codes for CASSRDRGGETQYF.

V is TRBV4-3 and J is TRBJ2-5, with TRBD2 matching 9 bases. The CDR3 sequence is 16 residues long. Germline values: CDR1 LGHNA, CDR2 YSLEER. With V trimmed by 0 bases and J by 6 bases, 8 bases remained unmatched. The CDR3 DNA follows: TGCGCCAGCAGCCAAGATCGAGCGGGGGGTGTGAAGACCCAGTACTTC. Translation gives CASSQDRAGGVKTQYF.

The V gene is TRBV18, the J gene TRBJ1-1, with TRBD1 matching over 8 bases. Trimming cost V 6 bases and J 3 bases; bases outside gene matches: 3. In germline, CDR1 is KGHSH, CDR2 LQKENI. The length of the CDR3 is 13 residues. CDR3 coding DNA: TGTGCCAGCTCTCAGGGGGCGGACACTGAAGCTTTCTTT. It encodes CASSQGADTEAFF.

This chain connects TRBV4-3 to TRBJ2-7, with D perhaps TRBD1 (5 bases). V was clipped by 0 bases and J by 4 bases, with 13 bases between them. CDR1 and CDR2 from the germline V gene are LGHNA and YSLEER. The CDR3 sequence is 15 residues long. The CDR3 loop reads CASSQDSRAGYEQYF. CDR3 DNA: TGCGCCAGCAGCCAAGATTCCAGGGCTGGGTACGAGCAGTACTTC.

CDR3 in DNA: TGTGCCAGCAGCGAGAGGGACAGGGGGAATTCACCCCTCCACTTT. The encoded protein is CASSERDRGNSPLHF. V is TRBV9 and J is TRBJ1-6, with 11 bases matching TRBD1. Trimming at V came to 3 bases and at J to 7 bases, leaving 3 bases not matched to a gene. The CDR3 spans 15 residues. The germline gives CDR1 SGDLS, CDR2 YYNGEE.

The chain uses TRBV6-5 and TRBJ2-5; D remains ambiguous. The V and J ends lost 6 bases and 6 bases respectively, with 20 bases between them. Germline loops: CDR1 MNHEY, CDR2 SVGAGI. The CDR3 runs 15 residues. The CDR3 region is CASRGAQLGWKTQYF. In nucleotides, the CDR3 is TGTGCCAGCAGGGGCGCCCAGTTAGGGTGGAAGACCCAGTACTTC.